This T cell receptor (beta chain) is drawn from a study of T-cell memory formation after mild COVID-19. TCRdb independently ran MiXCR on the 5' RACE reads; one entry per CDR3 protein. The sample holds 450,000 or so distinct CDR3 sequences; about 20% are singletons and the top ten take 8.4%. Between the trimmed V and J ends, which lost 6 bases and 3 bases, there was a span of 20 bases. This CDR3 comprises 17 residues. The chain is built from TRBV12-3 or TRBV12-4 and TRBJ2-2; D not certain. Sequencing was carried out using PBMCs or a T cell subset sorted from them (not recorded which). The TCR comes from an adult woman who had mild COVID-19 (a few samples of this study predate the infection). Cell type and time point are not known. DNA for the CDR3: TGTGCCAGCAGCCAATTCACCGGCAGTGGTTACACCGGGGAGCTGTTTTTT. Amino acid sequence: CASSQFTGSGYTGELFF.